A single sample gave rise to the 26 T cell receptor beta chains below, sequenced in a study of blood T cell repertoires in COVID-19. The protocol was immunoSEQ multiplex PCR, while the TCRdb copy is restricted to in-frame clones and leaves out a portion. This sample carries 150,000 to 200,000 clones, 70% to 90% of them seen once, and the ten largest clones take more than 7.5%. Sequenced input: peripheral blood. These receptor sequences come from a middle-aged man with active or convalescent COVID-19.

The CDR3 DNA sequence: TGTGCCAGCAGTCGCGAGGGACAGGGAAAAGGTCAGAACACTGAAGCTTTCTTT. Translating gives CASSREGQGKGQNTEAFF. V gene TRBV6-6 combines with J gene TRBJ1-1; 9 bases match TRBD1. Per germline, CDR1 MNHNY and CDR2 SVGAGI (reference sequence). This CDR3 spans 18 amino acids. V was pared by 5 bases and J by 1 base, with 14 bases of the junction left unmatched.

The chain employs TRBV24-1 and TRBJ1-2; a weak D match, TRBD1 (6 bases). CDR3 length equals 14 residues. V lost 2 bases and J 11 bases, leaving 17 bases between the germline ends. Per the germline V gene, CDR1 is KGHDR and CDR2 is SFDVKD. As DNA, the CDR3 is TGTGCCACCAGTGATTCGCGGGGGGCGCGAGGGTACACCTTC. It specifies CATSDSRGARGYTF.

This clone was detected once. The rearrangement joins TRBV4-1 to TRBJ1-2; TRBD1 matches 8 bases. CDR1 and CDR2 (germline): MGHRA, YSYEKL. This CDR3 spans 15 amino acids. The J segment lost 4 bases and the V segment lost 4 bases, leaving 8 bases of the junction unmatched. CDR3 nucleotide sequence: TGCGCCAGCAGCCCCCAGTCGACAGGGGCCTATGGCTACACCTTC. This encodes CASSPQSTGAYGYTF.

The chain joins TRBV11-3 to TRBJ2-5; 13 bases are shared with TRBD2. V was clipped by 2 bases and J by 5 bases; unmatched bases: 8. This CDR3 comprises 17 residues. Germline V lookup: CDR1 SGHNT, CDR2 YENEEA. CDR3: CASSLRAGTSGTETQYF. In DNA, the CDR3 is TGTGCCAGCAGCTTAAGGGCCGGGACTAGCGGGACTGAGACCCAGTACTTC.

The DNA of the CDR3 is TGTGCCAGCAGCTCCCGTTTCCCAGGGGACAATGAGCAGTTCTTC. This encodes CASSSRFPGDNEQFF. The genes are TRBV7-9 and TRBJ2-1; possible D gene TRBD1, 6 bases. The CDR3 sequence is 15 residues long. V gave up 4 bases and J gave up 5 bases, with 15 bases separating them. CDR1 is SEHNR and CDR2 is FQNEAQ in the germline V gene (reference sequence). Full variable domain (outside the CDR3, taken from reference TRBV7-9 and TRBJ2-1): DTGVSQNPRHKITKRGQNVTFRCDPISEHNRLYWYRQTLGQGPEFLTYFQNEAQLEKSRLLSDRFSAERPKGSFSTLEIQRTEQGDSAMYLCASSSRFPGDNEQFFGPGTRLTVL.

This chain links TRBV18 with TRBJ1-1; possible D gene TRBD1, 6 bases. The CDR3 has 12 residues. The V end lost 4 bases, the J end lost 10 bases, and 13 bases lay between the germline ends. The germline V gene has CDR1 KGHSH and CDR2 LQKENI. The CDR3 DNA is TGTGCCAGCTCACTCGGTCCGGACAGAGCTTTCTTT. This sequence encodes CASSLGPDRAFF.

This chain joins TRBV10-1 and TRBJ1-4; possible D gene TRBD1, 5 bases. Germline V gives CDR1 WNHNN, CDR2 SYGVQD (reference sequence). V gave up 0 bases and J gave up 5 bases, with 7 bases separating them. The CDR3 has 14 amino acids. The CDR3 sequence: CASSESTENEKLFF. The CDR3 nucleotides read TGCGCCAGCAGTGAGTCGACAGAAAATGAAAAACTGTTTTTT.

The rearrangement uses TRBV28 and TRBJ1-6; D ambiguous. The germline V gene has CDR1 MDHEN and CDR2 SYDVKM. This CDR3 region has 16 residues. Deletions cut 3 bases from V and 1 base from J, with 10 bases between. CDR3 protein: CASSLSDKSYNSPLHF. In DNA, the CDR3 is TGTGCCAGCAGTTTGTCCGACAAGTCCTATAATTCACCCCTCCACTTT.

The chain combines TRBV12-3 or TRBV12-4 with TRBJ2-1; D remains unclear. V was pared by 6 bases and J by 9 bases, with 9 bases between. The CDR3 is 11 amino acids. CDR3 protein: CASRSYSEQFF. DNA for the CDR3: TGTGCCAGCAGGTCCTACTCTGAGCAGTTCTTC.

The chain combines TRBV6-5 with TRBJ1-2; TRBD1 is a possible D gene (5 bases). The V end was cut by 8 bases, the J end by 7 bases, with 17 bases between. The CDR3 runs to 13 residues. Germline V gives CDR1 MNHEY, CDR2 SVGAGI. Here the CDR3 DNA reads TGTGCCAGCGAGGTTGGAGGGGAGGTTGGCTACACCTTC. Translating gives CASEVGGEVGYTF.

In DNA form, the CDR3 reads TGTGCCAGCAGCCGAATCACGGGGGGCACTGAAGCTTTCTTT. Residues: CASSRITGGTEAFF. This chain links TRBV3-1 (or the pseudogene TRBV3-2) with TRBJ1-1; a possible D gene is TRBD1 (5 bases). Germline loops: CDR1 LGHDT, CDR2 YNNKEL (reference sequence). Trimming removed 4 bases from V and 4 bases from J, with 13 bases in between. The CDR3 extends over 14 amino acids.

V gene TRBV24-1 combines with J gene TRBJ1-5; TRBD1 matches at 7 bases. The CDR3 extends over 15 amino acids. Losses at the gene ends were 4 bases for V and 3 bases for J; bases not matched to a gene: 5. CDR1 and CDR2 (germline): KGHDR, SFDVKD. CDR3 nucleotides: TGTGCCACCAGTGACTCGGGGACAGACAATCAGCCCCAGCATTTT. This codes for CATSDSGTDNQPQHF.

The chain has TRBV7-3 and TRBJ2-3; D perhaps matches TRBD2 (5 bases). The germline V gene has CDR1 SGHTA and CDR2 FQGTGA. V was shortened by 5 bases and J by 2 bases, with 11 bases between the two germline ends. This CDR3 comprises 14 residues. Here the CDR3 DNA reads TGTGCCAGCAGCCAGGACTTACTCACAGATACGCAGTATTTT. This codes for CASSQDLLTDTQYF.

This sequence joins TRBV7-2 and TRBJ2-1; D is uncertain. With 4 bases removed from V and 8 bases from J, the gap between germline ends came to 12 bases. CDR3 length equals 13 residues. The germline gives CDR1 SGHTA, CDR2 FQGNSA. The CDR3 sequence: CASSSVLSDEQFF. CDR3 coding DNA: TGTGCCAGCAGCTCCGTTCTGAGCGATGAGCAGTTCTTC. Based on the CDR3 plus reference TRBV7-2 and TRBJ2-1, the full variable domain is GAGVSQSPSNKVTEKGKDVELRCDPISGHTALYWYRQSLGQGLEFLIYFQGNSAPDKSGLPSDRFSAERTGGSVSTLTIQRTQQEDSAVYLCASSSVLSDEQFFGPGTRLTVL.

This chain links TRBV28 with TRBJ2-1; 10 bases are a match to TRBD2. This CDR3 has 15 amino acids. With 2 bases clipped from V and 5 bases from J, the junction kept 3 bases outside the gene matches. The V gene's germline CDR1 is MDHEN and CDR2 SYDVKM. DNA for the CDR3: TGTGCCAGCAGTTTACTCCTAGCGGGGGACAATGAGCAGTTCTTC. This codes for CASSLLLAGDNEQFF.

The chain uses TRBV29-1 and TRBJ2-6, with D perhaps matching TRBD1 (5 bases). CDR1 is SQVTM, CDR2 ANQGSEA, per germline. This CDR3 is built from 14 residues. The V and J ends lost 4 bases and 2 bases respectively, with 9 bases between them. CDR3 region: CSVVAGTGANVLTF. As DNA, the CDR3 is TGCAGCGTTGTGGCAGGGACTGGGGCCAACGTCCTGACTTTC.

This clone came up once. V gene TRBV7-6 combines with J gene TRBJ2-2; TRBD1 agrees at 8 bases. The germline CDR1 and CDR2 sequences are SGHVS and FNYEAQ. After removal of 7 bases from V and 1 base from J, the junction contained 8 bases not matched to a gene. This CDR3 region has 16 residues. The CDR3 protein is CASTELGQGNTGELFF. The CDR3 DNA is TGTGCCAGCACGGAACTTGGACAGGGGAACACCGGGGAGCTGTTTTTT. The whole variable domain, filled in from reference TRBV7-6 and TRBJ2-2, reads GAGVSQSPRYKVTKRGQDVALRCDPISGHVSLYWYRQALGQGPEFLTYFNYEAQQDKSGLPNDRFSAERPEGSISTLTIQRTEQRDSAMYRCASTELGQGNTGELFFGEGSRLTVL.

The genes are TRBV30 and TRBJ2-3; tentative D call: TRBD2 (6 bases). CDR3 length equals 18 residues. Between the trimmed V and J ends, which lost 3 bases and 2 bases, there was a span of 24 bases. The germline V gene encodes CDR1 GTSNPN and CDR2 SVGIG (reference sequence). The CDR3 DNA is TGTGCCTGGAGGCCTTTACCGGGACTCCTTATCTTCACAGATACGCAGTATTTT. The encoded protein is CAWRPLPGLLIFTDTQYF.

The chain combines TRBV29-1 with TRBJ1-1; no reliable D call. CDR1 SQVTM and CDR2 ANQGSEA come from the germline V gene. V was pared by 5 bases and J by 0 bases, with 10 bases between. The CDR3 is made up of 13 amino acids. In DNA form, the CDR3 reads TGCAGCGTTAAATCACAGATGAACACTGAAGCTTTCTTT. Amino acids: CSVKSQMNTEAFF. Complete variable domain (other parts from reference TRBV29-1 and TRBJ1-1): SAVISQKPSRDICQRGTSLTIQCQVDSQVTMMFWYRQQPGQSLTLIATANQGSEATYESGFVIDKFPISRPNLTFSTLTVSNMSPEDSSIYLCSVKSQMNTEAFFGQGTRLTVV.

The chain employs TRBV24-1 and TRBJ2-3, with TRBD1 matching 7 bases. Trimming took 7 bases from V and 1 from J; bases not matched to a gene: 1. Germline V gene lookup returns CDR1 KGHDR and CDR2 SFDVKD. The CDR3 spans 13 residues. The CDR3: CATRGGGTDTQYF. DNA of the CDR3: TGTGCCACCAGAGGGGGCGGCACAGATACGCAGTATTTT.

The rearrangement joins TRBV4-2 to TRBJ2-2; 10 bases map to TRBD2. V lost 5 bases, J lost 1 base, and 7 bases stayed unmatched. This CDR3 has 17 amino acids. The germline gives CDR1 LGHNA, CDR2 YNFKEQ. Here the CDR3 DNA reads TGTGCCAGCAGCAGTGTAGCGGGAGGAAAGAACACCGGGGAGCTGTTTTTT. Translated, it gives CASSSVAGGKNTGELFF.

This CDR3 is CASSKQGAGYEQYF. The DNA of the CDR3 is TGTGCCAGCTCAAAGCAGGGAGCGGGCTACGAGCAGTACTTC. The chain combines TRBV18 with TRBJ2-7, with D possibly TRBD2 on 6 matching bases. Germline V gives CDR1 KGHSH, CDR2 LQKENI. CDR3 length equals 14 residues. V was trimmed by 5 bases and J by 3 bases, leaving 14 bases between them.

The V and J genes are TRBV19 and TRBJ1-2, with 10 nucleotides matching TRBD1. From germline, CDR1 is LNHDA and CDR2 SQIVND (reference sequence). This CDR3 spans 12 amino acids. The junction had 5 bases not matched to a gene; V was cut back by 10 bases and J by 6 bases. CDR3 nucleotide sequence: TGTGCCATAAGGGACAGGGGCGATGGCTACACCTTC. It specifies CAIRDRGDGYTF.

The J gene is TRBJ2-7, the V gene TRBV7-9; D possibly corresponds to TRBD1 (6 bases). This CDR3 region has 13 residues. Trimming took 5 bases from V and 2 from J, leaving 10 bases between them. Germline values: CDR1 SEHNR, CDR2 FQNEAQ (reference sequence). Here the CDR3 reads CASSHRAAYEQYF. In nucleotides, the CDR3 is TGTGCCAGCAGCCACAGGGCCGCCTACGAGCAGTACTTC.

CDR3 region: CASSLDLNEQFF. Written as DNA, the CDR3 is TGTGCCAGCAGCTTAGATCTTAATGAGCAGTTCTTC. The genes are TRBV11-3 and TRBJ2-1; D unresolved. The CDR3 is made up of 12 amino acids. The germline gives CDR1 SGHNT, CDR2 YENEEA. V was trimmed by 0 bases and J by 7 bases, leaving 4 bases between them. Filled out from reference TRBV11-3 and TRBJ2-1, the complete variable domain reads EAGVVQSPRYKIIEKKQPVAFWCNPISGHNTLYWYLQNLGQGPELLIRYENEEAVDDSQLPKDRFSAERLKGVDSTLKIQPAELGDSAVYLCASSLDLNEQFFGPGTRLTVL.

The rearrangement uses TRBV13 and TRBJ2-7; weak D call: TRBD1 (5 bases). V lost 0 bases to trimming and J lost 5 bases, with 11 bases between them. The CDR3 has 14 residues. Germline V gives CDR1 PRHDT, CDR2 FYEKMQ (reference sequence). The CDR3 region is CASSLGPPRDEQYF. The CDR3 nucleotides are TGTGCCAGCAGCTTAGGGCCCCCCAGGGACGAGCAGTACTTC.